Following are 22 T cell receptor beta chains from one sample sequenced in a study of chemoradiotherapy in HPV16-positive cancers. Data came from immunoSEQ multiplex PCR; TCRdb stores just in-frame clones and leaves some out. The sample contains about 7,900 clones, 70% to 90% of which appear only once. Sampling was done from a patient who underwent chemoradiotherapy. Receptor source: a human donor with HPV-associated anogenital cancer.

The genes are TRBV7-9 and TRBJ1-1, with TRBD1 as a possible D gene (5 bases). The CDR3 spans 19 residues. Germline CDR1 is SEHNR and CDR2 is FQNEAQ (reference sequence). The V end was cut by 5 bases, the J end by 1 base, with 26 bases between. Written as DNA, the CDR3 is TGTGCCAGCAGCCCCGCGCCCTTCTTACAGGCGAAGGGGAACACTGAAGCTTTCTTT. It yields the protein CASSPAPFLQAKGNTEAFF.

CDR3 DNA: TGTGCCAGTAGTATCCGCCGGGGACAGGTCTATGGCTACACCTTC. It is translated as CASSIRRGQVYGYTF. The genes are TRBV19 and TRBJ1-2, with 8 positions matching TRBD1. Trimming removed 3 bases from V and 4 bases from J; junction bases left unmatched: 7. The CDR3 sequence is 15 residues long. The germline V gene encodes CDR1 LNHDA and CDR2 SQIVND (reference sequence).

The V and J genes are TRBV14 and TRBJ1-3; a possible D gene is TRBD1 (5 bases). The CDR3 consists of 16 residues. V lost 0 bases, J lost 2 bases, and 11 bases lay in between. CDR1 and CDR2 (germline): SGHDN, FVKESK. The DNA of the CDR3 is TGTGCCAGCAGCCAAGATTTCCCAGGGCCTGGAAACACCATATATTTT. Amino acid sequence: CASSQDFPGPGNTIYF.

The genes are TRBV14 and TRBJ2-2; D is uncertain. The CDR3 contains 13 residues. Germline V lookup: CDR1 SGHDN, CDR2 FVKESK. Deletions cut 0 bases from V and 4 bases from J, with 3 bases between. The CDR3 DNA sequence: TGTGCCAGCAGCCAAGACCGCACCGGGGAGCTGTTTTTT. Residues: CASSQDRTGELFF.

The rearrangement uses TRBV28 and TRBJ2-7; tentative D call: TRBD1 (5 bases). The V end lost 3 bases, the J end lost 5 bases, and 14 bases lay between the germline ends. Looked up from germline, CDR1 is MDHEN and CDR2 is SYDVKM. The CDR3 has 14 amino acids. The CDR3 region is CASSFPVSGNEQYF. Here the CDR3 DNA reads TGTGCCAGCAGTTTCCCGGTTTCAGGGAACGAGCAGTACTTC.

This chain joins TRBV29-1 and TRBJ2-1, with 8 nucleotides matching TRBD2. The V gene end was trimmed by 4 bases and the J gene end by 5 bases; junction bases not matched to a gene: 7. Germline loops: CDR1 SQVTM, CDR2 ANQGSEA. The CDR3 loop spans 14 amino acids. CDR3 bases: TGCAGCGTTGCGGTGACTAGCGCAAACAATGAGCAGTTCTTC. This codes for CSVAVTSANNEQFF.

The genes are TRBV5-1 and TRBJ2-3, with 7 bases matching TRBD1. Germline trimming cut 5 bases from V and 1 base from J; bases unmatched to any gene: 7. Germline CDR1 is SGHRS and CDR2 is YFSETQ. CDR3 size: 15 residues. The CDR3 DNA sequence: TGCGCCAGCAGAGACCTAGACAGGGGCACAGATACGCAGTATTTT. Its translation: CASRDLDRGTDTQYF.

This clone was seen a few times. CDR3 sequence (DNA): TGTGCCAGCAGCTTAAAGGGGCCAAGCAATCAGCCCCAGCATTTT. Its translation is CASSLKGPSNQPQHF. The rearrangement links TRBV5-6 to TRBJ1-5; possible D gene TRBD1, 5 bases. The CDR3 has 15 residues. Germline V CDR1 and CDR2: SGHDT, YYEEEE. V lost 2 bases, J lost 1 base, and 10 bases lay in between.

The table lists this clone with a few counts. The chain joins TRBV7-9 to TRBJ2-7; D gene ambiguous. Germline V lookup: CDR1 SEHNR, CDR2 FQNEAQ (reference sequence). This CDR3 has 14 amino acids. V shed 5 bases and J shed 0 bases, with 11 bases lying between them. The CDR3 loop reads CASSLGGGSYEQYF. CDR3 coding DNA: TGTGCCAGCAGCCTCGGCGGCGGCTCCTACGAGCAGTACTTC.

This rearrangement joins TRBV7-8 to TRBJ2-3; a possible D gene is TRBD2 (5 bases). The CDR3 contains 16 residues. CDR1 and CDR2 from the germline V gene are SGHVS and FQNEAQ. Trimming removed 4 bases from V and 1 base from J, with 15 bases in between. The CDR3 sequence is CASSSLLRAGTDTQYF. CDR3 DNA: TGTGCCAGCAGCTCCCTTTTGCGGGCAGGCACAGATACGCAGTATTTT. The whole variable domain, remainder taken from reference TRBV7-8 and TRBJ2-3, is GAGVSQSPRYKVAKRGQDVALRCDPISGHVSLFWYQQALGQGPEFLTYFQNEAQLDKSGLPSDRFFAERPEGSVSTLKIQRTQQEDSAVYLCASSSLLRAGTDTQYFGPGTRLTVL.

This chain joins TRBV4-1 and TRBJ1-5; D is ambiguous. This CDR3 contains 17 residues. Germline V CDR1 and CDR2: MGHRA, YSYEKL. V was shortened by 0 bases and J by 4 bases, with 16 bases between the two germline ends. DNA for the CDR3: TGCGCCAGCAGCCAAGAGGGAGGGCCTCGACCAAATCAGCCCCAGCATTTT. Its translation: CASSQEGGPRPNQPQHF.

V and J are TRBV7-2 and TRBJ2-4; tentatively, D is TRBD1 (6 bases). The CDR3 length is 16 residues. CDR1 is SGHTA and CDR2 is FQGNSA in the germline V gene. Between the trimmed V and J ends, which lost 0 bases and 0 bases, there was a span of 9 bases. The CDR3 nucleotides read TGTGCCAGCAGCTTAGCTAGGGGGATAGCCAAAAACATTCAGTACTTC. Translated: CASSLARGIAKNIQYF.

This clone was seen a single time. V gene TRBV7-2 combines with J gene TRBJ1-2, with 9 bases identical to TRBD1. The V and J ends lost 0 bases and 3 bases, in that order; junction bases with no gene match: 5. The germline V gene has CDR1 SGHTA and CDR2 FQGNSA. The CDR3 contains 16 residues. CDR3 DNA: TGTGCCAGCAGCTTAGCGGGGACAGGGATGGACTATGGCTACACCTTC. This translates into CASSLAGTGMDYGYTF.

This chain links TRBV7-2 with TRBJ1-6, with D possibly matching TRBD1 (5 bases). The CDR3 extends over 14 amino acids. Germline CDR1 SGHTA, CDR2 FQGNSA. Deletions cut 6 bases from V and 6 bases from J, with 12 bases between. CDR3 nucleotide sequence: TGTGCCAGCAGTAAAGGGGACCTTAATTCACCCCTCCACTTT. Amino acid sequence: CASSKGDLNSPLHF. The entire variable domain, with the rest obtained from reference TRBV7-2 and TRBJ1-6, is as follows: GAGVSQSPSNKVTEKGKDVELRCDPISGHTALYWYRQSLGQGLEFLIYFQGNSAPDKSGLPSDRFSAERTGGSVSTLTIQRTQQEDSAVYLCASSKGDLNSPLHFGNGTRLTVT.

The chain has TRBV13 and TRBJ2-7; D not resolved. The ends were cut back, 3 bases at V and 0 bases at J, with 12 bases in the middle. The V gene's germline CDR1 is PRHDT and CDR2 FYEKMQ (reference sequence). The CDR3 is made up of 15 amino acids. The CDR3 spells CASSLVAGRSYEQYF. CDR3 coding DNA: TGTGCCAGCAGCTTGGTAGCAGGACGCTCCTACGAGCAGTACTTC.

This clone was seen once. V gene TRBV7-2 combines with J gene TRBJ2-5, with 8 bases fitting TRBD2. With V trimmed by 5 bases and J by 0 bases, 8 bases remained unmatched. CDR3 size: 16 residues. In germline, CDR1 is SGHTA, CDR2 FQGNSA. CDR3 sequence (DNA): TGTGCCAGCAGCCCCGGCCAGCGGGGGTACCAAGAGACCCAGTACTTC. Amino acid sequence: CASSPGQRGYQETQYF.

The V gene is TRBV9, the J gene TRBJ2-1, with D hard to call. This CDR3 is built from 15 residues. V gave up 4 bases and J gave up 0 bases, with 11 bases separating them. Germline V gene data show CDR1 as SGDLS and CDR2 as YYNGEE. The chain's CDR3 is CASSPFPSSYNEQFF. The CDR3 DNA follows: TGTGCCAGCAGCCCCTTCCCGAGCTCCTACAATGAGCAGTTCTTC.

The rearrangement uses TRBV7-2 and TRBJ1-2, with D unresolved. V was clipped by 1 base and J by 0 bases, with 6 bases between them. The CDR3 contains 14 residues. The germline V gene has CDR1 SGHTA and CDR2 FQGNSA. The CDR3 sequence is CASSLEVSNYGYTF. The CDR3, as DNA: TGTGCCAGCAGCTTAGAGGTCTCTAACTATGGCTACACCTTC.

The rearrangement joins TRBV27 to TRBJ2-1, with 7 bases that match TRBD2. This CDR3 spans 20 amino acids. The germline CDR1 and CDR2 sequences are MNHEY and SMNVEV (reference sequence). The ends lost 6 bases at V and 0 bases at J; junction bases unmatched: 20. This CDR3 reads CASSPTPGLLSMGSYNEQFF. The CDR3 region has the DNA TGTGCCAGCAGCCCGACTCCGGGACTACTTTCGATGGGCTCCTACAATGAGCAGTTCTTC.

The J gene is TRBJ1-2, the V gene TRBV6-5, with D possibly matching TRBD1 (5 bases). V was pared by 5 bases and J by 8 bases, with 18 bases between. The CDR3 spans 14 residues. From germline, CDR1 is MNHEY and CDR2 SVGAGI. In DNA form, the CDR3 reads TGTGCCAGCAGTCCCACGGGGCAGGTGGGCGGCTACACCTTC. Translation gives CASSPTGQVGGYTF.

The rearrangement joins TRBV27 to TRBJ1-1; no firm D call. This CDR3 has 13 residues. Germline assignment: CDR1 MNHEY and CDR2 SMNVEV (reference sequence). V dropped 5 bases and J dropped 1 base, with 8 bases sitting between them. The CDR3 is CASSIRENTEAFF. CDR3 bases: TGTGCCAGCAGTATAAGGGAGAACACTGAAGCTTTCTTT.

The CDR3 DNA follows: TGTGCCAGCAGTTTCTCCGGGGGGCCCCGGGAAGCTTTCTTT. It is translated as CASSFSGGPREAFF. V gene TRBV27 combines with J gene TRBJ1-1; tentatively, D is TRBD1 (6 bases). CDR3 length: 14 residues. CDR1 is MNHEY, CDR2 SMNVEV, per germline (reference sequence). V was shortened by 3 bases and J by 8 bases, with 16 bases between the two germline ends.